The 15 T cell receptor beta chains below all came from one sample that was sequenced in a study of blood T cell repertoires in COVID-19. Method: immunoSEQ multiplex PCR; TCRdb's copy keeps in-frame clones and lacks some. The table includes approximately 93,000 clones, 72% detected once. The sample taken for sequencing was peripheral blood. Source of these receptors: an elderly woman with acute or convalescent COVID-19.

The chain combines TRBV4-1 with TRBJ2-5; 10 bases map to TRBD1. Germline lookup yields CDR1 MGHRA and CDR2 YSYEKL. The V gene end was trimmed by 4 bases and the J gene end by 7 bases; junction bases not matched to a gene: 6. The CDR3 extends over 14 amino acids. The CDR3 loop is CASSPGTGVGTQYF. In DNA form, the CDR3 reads TGCGCCAGCAGCCCCGGGACAGGGGTTGGGACCCAGTACTTC.

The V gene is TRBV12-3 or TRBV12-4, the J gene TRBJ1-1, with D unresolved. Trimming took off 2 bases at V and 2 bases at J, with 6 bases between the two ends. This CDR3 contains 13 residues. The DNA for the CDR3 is TGTGCCAGCAGTTTACTGTCTAACACTGAAGCTTTCTTT. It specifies CASSLLSNTEAFF.

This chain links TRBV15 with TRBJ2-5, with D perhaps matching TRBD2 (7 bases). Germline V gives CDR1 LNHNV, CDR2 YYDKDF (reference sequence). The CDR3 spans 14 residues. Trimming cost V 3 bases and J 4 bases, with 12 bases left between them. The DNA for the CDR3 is TGTGCCACCAGCAGCCAAGGGGGGGTAGAGACCCAGTACTTC. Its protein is CATSSQGGVETQYF.

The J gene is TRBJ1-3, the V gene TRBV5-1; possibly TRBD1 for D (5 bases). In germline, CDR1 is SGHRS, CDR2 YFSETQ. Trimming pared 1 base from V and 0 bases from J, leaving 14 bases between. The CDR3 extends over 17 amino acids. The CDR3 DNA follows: TGCGCCAGCAGCTTGAAAACAGGAACTACCTCTGGAAACACCATATATTTT. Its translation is CASSLKTGTTSGNTIYF.

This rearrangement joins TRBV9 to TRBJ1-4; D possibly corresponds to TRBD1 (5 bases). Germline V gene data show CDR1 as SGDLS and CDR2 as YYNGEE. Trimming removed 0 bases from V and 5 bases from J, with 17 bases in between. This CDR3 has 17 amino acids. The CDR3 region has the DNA TGTGCCAGCAGCGTAGGATCAGTCGGGCAGGGAAATGAAAAACTGTTTTTT. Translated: CASSVGSVGQGNEKLFF.

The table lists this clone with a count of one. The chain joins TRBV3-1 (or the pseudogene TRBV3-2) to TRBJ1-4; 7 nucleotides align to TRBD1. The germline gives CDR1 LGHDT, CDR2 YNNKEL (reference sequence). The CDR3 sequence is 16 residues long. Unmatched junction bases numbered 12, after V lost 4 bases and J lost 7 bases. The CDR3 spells CASSPPDRVVGEKLFF. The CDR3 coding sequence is TGTGCCAGCAGCCCACCCGACAGGGTTGTCGGTGAAAAACTGTTTTTT.

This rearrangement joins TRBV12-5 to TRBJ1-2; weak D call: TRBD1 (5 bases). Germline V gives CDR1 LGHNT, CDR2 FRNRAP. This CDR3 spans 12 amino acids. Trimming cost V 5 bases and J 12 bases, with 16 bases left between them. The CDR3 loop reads CASGGKGLSDTF. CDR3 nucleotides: TGTGCTAGTGGTGGGAAGGGACTGAGCGACACCTTC.

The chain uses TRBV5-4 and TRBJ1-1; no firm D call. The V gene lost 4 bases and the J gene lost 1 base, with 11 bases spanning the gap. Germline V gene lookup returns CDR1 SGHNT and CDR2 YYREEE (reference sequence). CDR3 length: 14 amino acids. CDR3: CASSPNRGNTEAFF. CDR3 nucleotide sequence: TGTGCCAGCAGCCCAAACCGGGGGAACACTGAAGCTTTCTTT.

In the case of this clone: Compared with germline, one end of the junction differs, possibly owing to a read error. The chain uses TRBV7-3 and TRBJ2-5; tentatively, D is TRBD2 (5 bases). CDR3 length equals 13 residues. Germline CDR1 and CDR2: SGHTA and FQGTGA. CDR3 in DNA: TGTGTCAGCAGCGACCTCCCGGGGGAGACCCAGTACTTC. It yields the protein CVSSDLPGETQYF.

The CDR3 protein is CASSLGRTVGEKLFF. CDR3 nucleotides: TGTGCCAGCAGCTTGGGAAGGACAGTTGGGGAAAAACTGTTTTTT. This chain joins TRBV7-9 and TRBJ1-4, with a weak D call TRBD1 (6 bases). The V gene's germline CDR1 is SEHNR and CDR2 FQNEAQ (reference sequence). This CDR3 is 15 amino acids long. V lost 3 bases to trimming and J lost 8 bases, with 16 bases between them.

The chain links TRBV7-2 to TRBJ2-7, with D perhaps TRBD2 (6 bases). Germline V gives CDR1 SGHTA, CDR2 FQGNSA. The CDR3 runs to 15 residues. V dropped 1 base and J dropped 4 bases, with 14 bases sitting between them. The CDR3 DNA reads TGTGCCAGCAGCTTAGGGAGGCGGGGCAGGTACGAGCAGTACTTC. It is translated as CASSLGRRGRYEQYF.

DNA for the CDR3: TGTGCCAGCAGCTCCTTCCTGGGACAAATCTCTGGAAACACCATATATTTT. The encoded protein is CASSSFLGQISGNTIYF. This chain joins TRBV5-6 and TRBJ1-3, with a tentative D call TRBD1 (6 bases). The V gene lost 3 bases and the J gene lost 0 bases, with 16 bases spanning the gap. The CDR3 consists of 17 residues. CDR1 and CDR2 (germline): SGHDT, YYEEEE. Combining the CDR3 with reference TRBV5-6 and TRBJ1-3 gives the whole variable domain DAGVTQSPTHLIKTRGQQVTLRCSPKSGHDTVSWYQQALGQGPQFIFQYYEEEERQRGNFPDRFSGHQFPNYSSELNVNALLLGDSALYLCASSSFLGQISGNTIYFGEGSWLTVV.

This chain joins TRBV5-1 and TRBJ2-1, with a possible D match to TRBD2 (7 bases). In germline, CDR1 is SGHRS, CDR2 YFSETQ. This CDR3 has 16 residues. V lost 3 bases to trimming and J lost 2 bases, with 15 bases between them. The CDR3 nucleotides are TGCGCCAGCAGCTCAGGGGAGGGTGGGCCCTACAATGAGCAGTTCTTC. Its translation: CASSSGEGGPYNEQFF.

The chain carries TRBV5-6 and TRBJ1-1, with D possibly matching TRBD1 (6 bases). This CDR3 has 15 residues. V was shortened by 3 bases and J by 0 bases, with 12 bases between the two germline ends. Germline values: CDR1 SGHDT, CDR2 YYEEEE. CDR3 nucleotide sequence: TGTGCCAGCAGCTATTTCGACAGGCTGAACACTGAAGCTTTCTTT. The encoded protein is CASSYFDRLNTEAFF.

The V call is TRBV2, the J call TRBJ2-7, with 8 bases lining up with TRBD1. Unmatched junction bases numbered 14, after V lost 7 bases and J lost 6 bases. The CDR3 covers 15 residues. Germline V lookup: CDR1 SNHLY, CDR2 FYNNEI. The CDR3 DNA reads TGTGCCAGCAAAGAAGAGCCGGGACAGGCCATCGAGCAGTACTTC. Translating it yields CASKEEPGQAIEQYF.